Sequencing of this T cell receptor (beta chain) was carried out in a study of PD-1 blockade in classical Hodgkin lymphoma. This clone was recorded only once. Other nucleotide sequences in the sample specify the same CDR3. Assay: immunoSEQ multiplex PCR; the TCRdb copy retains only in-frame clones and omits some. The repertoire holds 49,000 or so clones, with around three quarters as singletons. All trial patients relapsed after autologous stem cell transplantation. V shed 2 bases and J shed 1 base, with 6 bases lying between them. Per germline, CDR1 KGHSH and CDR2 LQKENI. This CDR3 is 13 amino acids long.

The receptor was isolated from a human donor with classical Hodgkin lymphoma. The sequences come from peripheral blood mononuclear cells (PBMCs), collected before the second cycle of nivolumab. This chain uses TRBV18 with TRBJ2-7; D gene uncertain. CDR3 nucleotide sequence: TGTGCCAGCTCACCAGGCGGTTCCTACGAGCAGTACTTC. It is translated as CASSPGGSYEQYF.